This T cell receptor (beta chain) was identified during a study of vaccination effects on CD4 cells after COVID-19. Study summary: Participants got two doses of BNT162b2 or mRNA-1273 vaccine. The study's findings and limits: Clones from infection and from vaccination both contracted markedly late after vaccination.

The table came from immunoSEQ multiplex PCR; TCRdb's copy has only in-frame clones and leaves some out. The sample records tens of thousands of clones, roughly 79% being singletons. To note about this clone: Its antigen is unidentified.

Pools of viral peptides were used by the ViraFEST assay to expand antigen-specific CD4+ T cells ahead of sequencing. With approximately ten days of culture completed, CD4+ T cells were isolated. According to the study, vaccine recipients showed no prior SARS-CoV-2 infection and negative nucleocapsid antibodies. It was with 10 IU/ml IL-2 and approximately 10 ug/ml peptides that around 1.8 million PBMC per well were cultured. Replacing half the medium with IL-2 medium was done on days 3 and 7. Germline V gene data show CDR1 as MNHEY and CDR2 as SMNVEV (reference sequence). The CDR3 is 13 residues long. With 2 bases clipped from V and 7 bases from J, the junction kept 2 bases outside the gene matches.

The rearrangement links TRBV27 to TRBJ1-2; 9 nucleotides line up with TRBD1. The source is a human donor who received a COVID-19 vaccine. The sequencing used CD4+ T cells from PBMCs cultured with HCoV-OC43 spike peptides, collected before COVID-19 vaccination. The subset: HCoV-OC43 spike overlapping peptide pool stimulation. The CDR3 coding sequence is TGTGCCAGCAGTTTAGGGACAGGGCTTGGCTACACCTTC. This encodes CASSLGTGLGYTF.